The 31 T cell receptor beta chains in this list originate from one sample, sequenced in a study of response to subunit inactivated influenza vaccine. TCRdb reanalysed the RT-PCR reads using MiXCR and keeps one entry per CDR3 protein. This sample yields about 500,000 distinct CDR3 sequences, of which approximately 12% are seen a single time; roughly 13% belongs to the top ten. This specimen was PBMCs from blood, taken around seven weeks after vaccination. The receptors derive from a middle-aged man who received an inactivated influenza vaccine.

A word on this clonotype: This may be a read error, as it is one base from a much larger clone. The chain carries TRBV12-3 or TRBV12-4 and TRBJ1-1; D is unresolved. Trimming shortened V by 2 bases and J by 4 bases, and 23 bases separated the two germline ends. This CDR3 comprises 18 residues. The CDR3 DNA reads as TGTGCCAGCAGTTTACGACGGATATTGAACCGCCCGCCCACTGAAGCTTTCTTT. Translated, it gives CASSLRRILNRPPTEAFF.

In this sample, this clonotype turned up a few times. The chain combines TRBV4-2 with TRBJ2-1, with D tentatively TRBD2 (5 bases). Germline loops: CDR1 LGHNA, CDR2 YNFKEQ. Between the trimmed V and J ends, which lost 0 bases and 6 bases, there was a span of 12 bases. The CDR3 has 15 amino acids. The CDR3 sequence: CASSQEKGGLNEQFF. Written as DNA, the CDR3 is TGTGCCAGCAGCCAAGAAAAGGGCGGACTCAATGAGCAGTTCTTC.

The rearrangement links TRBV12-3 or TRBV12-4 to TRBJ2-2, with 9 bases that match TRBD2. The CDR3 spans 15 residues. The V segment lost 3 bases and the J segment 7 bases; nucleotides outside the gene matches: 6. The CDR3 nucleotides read TGTGCCAGCAGTTTCCTTAGCGGGAGTGTCGGGGAGCTGTTTTTT. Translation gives CASSFLSGSVGELFF.

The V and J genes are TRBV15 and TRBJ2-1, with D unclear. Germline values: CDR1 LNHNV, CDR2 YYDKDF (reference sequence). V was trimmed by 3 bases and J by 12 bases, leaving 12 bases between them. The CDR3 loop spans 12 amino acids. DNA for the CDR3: TGTGCCACCAGCAGTAGGAGCAGTCGGCAGTTCTTC. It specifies CATSSRSSRQFF.

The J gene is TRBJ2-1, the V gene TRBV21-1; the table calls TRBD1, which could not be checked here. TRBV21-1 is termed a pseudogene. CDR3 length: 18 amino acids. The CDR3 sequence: CARAGTGDRIRTHNEQFF. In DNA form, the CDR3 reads TGTGCCAGGGCCGGGACAGGGGATCGGATTAGAACCCACAATGAGCAGTTCTTC.

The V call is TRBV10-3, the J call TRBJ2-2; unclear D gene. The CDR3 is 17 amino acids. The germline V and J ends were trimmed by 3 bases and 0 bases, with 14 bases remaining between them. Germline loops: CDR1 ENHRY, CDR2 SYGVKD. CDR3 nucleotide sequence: TGTGCCATCAGTGACAGGAGCCACCTCTCGAACACCGGGGAGCTGTTTTTT. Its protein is CAISDRSHLSNTGELFF.

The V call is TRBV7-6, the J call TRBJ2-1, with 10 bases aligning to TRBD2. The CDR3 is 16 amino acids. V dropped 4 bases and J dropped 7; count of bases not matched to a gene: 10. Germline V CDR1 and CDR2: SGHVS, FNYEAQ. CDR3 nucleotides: TGTGCCAGCAGCTCCACTGCGGGACTAGCGATTAATGAGCAGTTCTTC. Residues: CASSSTAGLAINEQFF. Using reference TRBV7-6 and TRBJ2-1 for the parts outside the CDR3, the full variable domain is GAGVSQSPRYKVTKRGQDVALRCDPISGHVSLYWYRQALGQGPEFLTYFNYEAQQDKSGLPNDRFSAERPEGSISTLTIQRTEQRDSAMYRCASSSTAGLAINEQFFGPGTRLTVL.

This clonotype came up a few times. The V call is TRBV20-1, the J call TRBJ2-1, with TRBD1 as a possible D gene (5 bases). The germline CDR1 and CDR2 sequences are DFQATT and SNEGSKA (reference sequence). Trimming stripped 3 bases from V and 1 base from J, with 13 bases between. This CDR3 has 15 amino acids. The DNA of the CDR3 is TGCAGTGCTAGTGTCGGTACAGGTTCCTACAATGAGCAGTTCTTC. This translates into CSASVGTGSYNEQFF.

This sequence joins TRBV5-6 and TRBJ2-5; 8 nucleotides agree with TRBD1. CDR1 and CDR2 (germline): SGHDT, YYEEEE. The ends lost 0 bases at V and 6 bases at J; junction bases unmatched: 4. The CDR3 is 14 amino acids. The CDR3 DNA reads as TGTGCCAGCAGCTTGGGGACAGGGCTGAAGACCCAGTACTTC. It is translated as CASSLGTGLKTQYF.

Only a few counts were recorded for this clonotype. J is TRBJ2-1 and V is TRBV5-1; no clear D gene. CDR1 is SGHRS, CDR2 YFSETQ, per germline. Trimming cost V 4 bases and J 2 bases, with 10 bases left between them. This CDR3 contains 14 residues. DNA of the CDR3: TGCGCCAGCAGCGTGAGCGCTGCCTACAATGAGCAGTTCTTC. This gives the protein CASSVSAAYNEQFF.

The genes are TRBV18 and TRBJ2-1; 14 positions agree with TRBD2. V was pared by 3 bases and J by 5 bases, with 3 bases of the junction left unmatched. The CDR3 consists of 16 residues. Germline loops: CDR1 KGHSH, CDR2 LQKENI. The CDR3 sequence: CASSPGLAGVNNEQFF. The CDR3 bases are TGTGCCAGCTCACCGGGACTAGCGGGAGTGAACAATGAGCAGTTCTTC.

The CDR3 reads CASSPTGAGMSGEQYF. The DNA for the CDR3 is TGTGCCAGCAGTCCGACAGGGGCAGGGATGTCCGGCGAGCAGTACTTC. The J gene is TRBJ2-7, the V gene TRBV6-1; 8 nucleotides match TRBD1. The CDR3 contains 16 residues. Germline trimming cut 5 bases from V and 6 bases from J; bases unmatched to any gene: 15. CDR1 and CDR2 (germline): MNHNS, SASEGT.

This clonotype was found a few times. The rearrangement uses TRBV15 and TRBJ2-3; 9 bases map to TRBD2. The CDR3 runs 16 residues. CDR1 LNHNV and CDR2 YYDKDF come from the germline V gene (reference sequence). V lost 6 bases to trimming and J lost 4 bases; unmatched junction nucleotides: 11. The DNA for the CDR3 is TGTGCCACCAGTATCAACCCAGCGGGGGGTCCAGATACGCAGTATTTT. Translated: CATSINPAGGPDTQYF.

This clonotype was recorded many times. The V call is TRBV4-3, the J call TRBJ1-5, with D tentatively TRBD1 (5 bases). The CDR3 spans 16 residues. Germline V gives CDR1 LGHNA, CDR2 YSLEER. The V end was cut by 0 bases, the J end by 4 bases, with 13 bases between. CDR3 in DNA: TGCGCCAGCAGCCAAGAGGCAGGGAAGAGGAATCAGCCCCAGCATTTT. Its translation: CASSQEAGKRNQPQHF.

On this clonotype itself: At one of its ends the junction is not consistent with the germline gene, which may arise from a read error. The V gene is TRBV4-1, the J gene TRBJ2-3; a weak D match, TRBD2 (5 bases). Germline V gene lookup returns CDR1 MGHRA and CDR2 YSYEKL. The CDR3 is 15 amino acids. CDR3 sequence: CASSQESASRDTQYF. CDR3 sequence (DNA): TGCGCCAGCAGCCAAGAGAGCGCTAGCAGAGATACGCAGTATTTT.

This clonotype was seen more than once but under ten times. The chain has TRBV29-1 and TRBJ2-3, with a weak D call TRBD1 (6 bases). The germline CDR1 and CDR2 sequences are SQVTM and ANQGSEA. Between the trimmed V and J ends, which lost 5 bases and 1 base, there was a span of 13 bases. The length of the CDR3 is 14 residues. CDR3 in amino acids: CSVSGQSRTDTQYF. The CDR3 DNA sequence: TGCAGCGTTTCCGGACAGTCTCGCACAGATACGCAGTATTTT.

CDR3 sequence reads: CASSLRASGATDTQYF. CDR3 DNA sequence: TGCGCCAGCAGCTTGAGGGCTAGCGGGGCAACAGATACGCAGTATTTT. This rearrangement joins TRBV5-1 to TRBJ2-3, with TRBD2 matching over 9 bases. The V gene end was trimmed by 1 base and the J gene end by 3 bases; junction bases not matched to a gene: 6. Germline CDR1 reads SGHRS; CDR2 reads YFSETQ. The CDR3 is made up of 16 amino acids.

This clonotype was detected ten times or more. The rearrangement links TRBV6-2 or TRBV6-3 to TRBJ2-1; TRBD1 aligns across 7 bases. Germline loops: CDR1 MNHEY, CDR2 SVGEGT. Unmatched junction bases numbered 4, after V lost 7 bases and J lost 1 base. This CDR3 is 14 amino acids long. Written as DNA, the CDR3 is TGTGCCAGCACCCTGACAGGGTCCTACAATGAGCAGTTCTTC. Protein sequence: CASTLTGSYNEQFF.

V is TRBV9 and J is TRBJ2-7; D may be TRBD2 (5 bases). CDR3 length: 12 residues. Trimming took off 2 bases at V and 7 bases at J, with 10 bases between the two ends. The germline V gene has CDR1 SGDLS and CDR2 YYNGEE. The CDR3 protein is CASSVNSGEQYF. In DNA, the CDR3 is TGTGCCAGCAGCGTCAATTCGGGGGAGCAGTACTTC.

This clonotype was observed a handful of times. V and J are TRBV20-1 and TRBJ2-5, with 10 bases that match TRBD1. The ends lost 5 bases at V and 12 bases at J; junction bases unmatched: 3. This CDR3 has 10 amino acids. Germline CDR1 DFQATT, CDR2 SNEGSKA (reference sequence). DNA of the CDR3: TGCAGTGCTCGAGGGACAGGGGAGTACTTC. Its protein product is CSARGTGEYF.

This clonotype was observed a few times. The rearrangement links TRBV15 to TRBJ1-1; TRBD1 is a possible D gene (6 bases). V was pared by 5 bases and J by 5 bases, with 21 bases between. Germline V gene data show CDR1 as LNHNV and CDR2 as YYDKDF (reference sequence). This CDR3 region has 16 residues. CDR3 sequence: CATSEGGGQRHTEAFF. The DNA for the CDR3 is TGTGCCACCAGCGAGGGGGGAGGACAGAGACATACTGAAGCTTTCTTT. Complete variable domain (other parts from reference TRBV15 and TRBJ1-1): DAMVIQNPRYQVTQFGKPVTLSCSQTLNHNVMYWYQQKSSQAPKLLFHYYDKDFNNEADTPDNFQSRRPNTSFCFLDIRSPGLGDTAMYLCATSEGGGQRHTEAFFGQGTRLTVV.

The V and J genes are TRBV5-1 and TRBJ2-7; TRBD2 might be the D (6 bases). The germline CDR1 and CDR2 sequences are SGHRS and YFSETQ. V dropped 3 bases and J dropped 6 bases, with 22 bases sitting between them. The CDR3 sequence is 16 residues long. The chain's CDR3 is CASSSPGLLSSGEQYF. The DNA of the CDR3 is TGCGCCAGCAGCTCCCCGGGACTTCTCTCCTCAGGCGAGCAGTACTTC.

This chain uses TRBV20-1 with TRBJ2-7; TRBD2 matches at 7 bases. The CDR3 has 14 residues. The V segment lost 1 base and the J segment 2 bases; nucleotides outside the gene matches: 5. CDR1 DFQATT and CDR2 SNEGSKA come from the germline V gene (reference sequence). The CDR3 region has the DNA TGCAGTGCTAGAGTCCCGGCGGGGGCCTACGAGCAGTACTTC. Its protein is CSARVPAGAYEQYF.

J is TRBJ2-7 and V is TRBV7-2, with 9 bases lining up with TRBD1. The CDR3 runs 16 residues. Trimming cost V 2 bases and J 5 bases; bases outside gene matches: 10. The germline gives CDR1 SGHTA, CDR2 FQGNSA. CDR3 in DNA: TGTGCCAGCAGCTTACAGGGGACAGGGTGGGAACACGAGCAGTACTTC. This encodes CASSLQGTGWEHEQYF. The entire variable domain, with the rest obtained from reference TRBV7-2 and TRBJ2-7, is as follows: GAGVSQSPSNKVTEKGKDVELRCDPISGHTALYWYRQSLGQGLEFLIYFQGNSAPDKSGLPSDRFSAERTGGSVSTLTIQRTQQEDSAVYLCASSLQGTGWEHEQYFGPGTRLTVT.

The CDR3 region has the DNA TGTGCCAGCACCCTACAGGGGCCTTCTGGGGAGCAGTACTTC. Encoded protein: CASTLQGPSGEQYF. The chain is built from TRBV12-3 or TRBV12-4 and TRBJ2-7, with TRBD1 identical over 7 bases. J was trimmed by 7 bases and V by 7 bases; bases with no gene match: 13. The CDR3 has 14 amino acids.

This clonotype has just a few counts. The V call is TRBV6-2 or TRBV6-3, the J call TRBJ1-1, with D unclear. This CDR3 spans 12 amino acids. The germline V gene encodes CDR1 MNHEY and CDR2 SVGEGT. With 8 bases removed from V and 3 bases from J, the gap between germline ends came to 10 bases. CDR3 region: CASYDGYTEAFF. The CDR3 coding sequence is TGTGCCAGCTACGATGGGTACACTGAAGCTTTCTTT.

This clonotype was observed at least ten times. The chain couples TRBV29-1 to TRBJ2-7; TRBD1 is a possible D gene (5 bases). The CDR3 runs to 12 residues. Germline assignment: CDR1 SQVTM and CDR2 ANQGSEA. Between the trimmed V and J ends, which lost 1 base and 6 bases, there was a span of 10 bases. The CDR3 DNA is TGCAGCGTTGAAGCAGGGTTCACCGAGCAGTACTTC. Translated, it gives CSVEAGFTEQYF.

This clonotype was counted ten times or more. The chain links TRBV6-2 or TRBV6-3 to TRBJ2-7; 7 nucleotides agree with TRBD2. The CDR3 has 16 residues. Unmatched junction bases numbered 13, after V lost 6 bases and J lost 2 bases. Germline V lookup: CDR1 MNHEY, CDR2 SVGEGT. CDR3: CASRGFTSANTYEQYF. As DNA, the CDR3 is TGTGCCAGCAGGGGATTCACTAGCGCGAATACCTACGAGCAGTACTTC.

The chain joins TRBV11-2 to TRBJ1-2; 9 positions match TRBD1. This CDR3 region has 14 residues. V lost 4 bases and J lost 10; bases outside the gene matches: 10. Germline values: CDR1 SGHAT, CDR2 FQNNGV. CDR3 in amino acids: CASSSQGATSVYTF. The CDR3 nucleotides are TGTGCCAGCAGCTCACAGGGGGCGACCTCTGTCTACACCTTC.

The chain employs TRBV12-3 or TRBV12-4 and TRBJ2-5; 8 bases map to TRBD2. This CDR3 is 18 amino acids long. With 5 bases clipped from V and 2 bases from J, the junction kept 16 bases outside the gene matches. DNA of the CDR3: TGTGCCAGCAGTCCCGCCAGGCGGGGGGCCTTTTTTCAAGAGACCCAGTACTTC. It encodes CASSPARRGAFFQETQYF.

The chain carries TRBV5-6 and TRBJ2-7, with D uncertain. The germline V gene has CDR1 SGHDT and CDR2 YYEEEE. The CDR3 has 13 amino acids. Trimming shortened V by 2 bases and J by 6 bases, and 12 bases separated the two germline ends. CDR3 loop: CASSFPIPSEQYF. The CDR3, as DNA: TGTGCCAGCAGCTTTCCTATTCCCTCCGAGCAGTACTTC.